The rows below give T cell receptor beta chains drawn from one sample of a study of T cell responses to AZD1222 COVID-19 vaccine. Only in-frame clones appear in the TCRdb table, and some are missing; sequencing was by immunoSEQ multiplex PCR. The sample has about 110,000 clones, approximately 85% seen once. Material: peripheral blood, obtained on day 0 of AZD1222 vaccination. The receptors come from an adult in good health. Each CDR3 is given with its conserved first and last residue. Fields, in order: D gene, V gene, J gene, clone size, CDR3 DNA, CDR3 protein. D genes are given only for firm matches. Some rows mark clone size as missing; the rest say once, few, many or name a class of expanded clone.

D: TRBD2; V: TRBV7-2; J: TRBJ2-5; size: -; DNA: TGTGCCAGCAGCTGGGGACTAGCGGGGGGGCAGGGTGAGACCCAGTACTTC; CDR3: CASSWGLAGGQGETQYF
D: -; V: TRBV6-2/TRBV6-3; J: TRBJ1-5; size: few; DNA: TGTGCCAGCAGTTACCGAGGGGCGAGCAATCAGCCCCAGCATTTT; CDR3: CASSYRGASNQPQHF
D: TRBD1; V: TRBV6-2/TRBV6-3; J: TRBJ2-5; size: -; DNA: TGTGCCAGCAGTTACGCGTGGGGCGCAGGGGGAAAGACCCAGTACTTC; CDR3: CASSYAWGAGGKTQYF
D: TRBD2; V: TRBV5-4; J: TRBJ2-7; size: -; DNA: TGTGCCAGCAGAACACGACGACCAACTAGCGGGGGGGCCTGGAGGTACGAGCAGTACTTC; CDR3: CASRTRRPTSGGAWRYEQYF
D: TRBD1; V: TRBV6-6; J: TRBJ1-1; size: -; DNA: TGTGCCACCCAGGGGGACACTGAAGCTTTCTTT; CDR3: CATQGDTEAFF
D: -; V: TRBV5-6; J: TRBJ2-7; size: -; DNA: TGTGCCAGCAGCCTCGAACCTTACGAGCAGTACTTC; CDR3: CASSLEPYEQYF
D: -; V: TRBV4-3; J: TRBJ2-2; size: -; DNA: TGCGCCAGCAGCCGGTCCCGGGGGAGCGCTCGGGCCGGGGAGCTGTTTTTT; CDR3: CASSRSRGSARAGELFF
D: -; V: TRBV7-6; J: TRBJ1-4; size: once; DNA: TGTGCCAGCAGCCTTGGGGGGACAACTAATGAAAAACTGTTTTTT; CDR3: CASSLGGTTNEKLFF
D: TRBD2; V: TRBV6-4; J: TRBJ2-3; size: -; DNA: TGTGCCAGCAGTGAAGGGACTAGCGGGGGGGCCGGTACGCAGTATTTT; CDR3: CASSEGTSGGAGTQYF
D: -; V: TRBV28; J: TRBJ2-2; size: once; DNA: TGTGCCAGCACCCAAGTGCCGGGTGGGGCCTTCGGGGAGCTGTTTTTT; CDR3: CASTQVPGGAFGELFF
D: -; V: TRBV6-5; J: TRBJ1-2; size: -; DNA: TGTGCCAGTTCGGGTACAGGCGAATATGGCTACACCTTC; CDR3: CASSGTGEYGYTF
D: TRBD1; V: TRBV28; J: TRBJ1-2; size: -; DNA: TGTGCCAGCAGTTTTCGGGACAGGGTACGGGGATTATGGGGCTACACCTTC; CDR3: CASSFRDRVRGLWGYTF
D: -; V: TRBV12-3/TRBV12-4; J: TRBJ1-2; size: -; DNA: TGTGCCAGCACTAAGGGTTCCACTGGCTACACCTTC; CDR3: CASTKGSTGYTF
D: -; V: TRBV9; J: TRBJ1-1; size: -; DNA: TGTGCCAGCAGCCCCCGGCCCGATTACACTGAAGCTTTCTTT; CDR3: CASSPRPDYTEAFF
D: TRBD1; V: TRBV18; J: TRBJ2-1; size: -; DNA: TGTGCCAGCTCACCCGTGACAGGGCAGGCTTACAATGAGCAGTTCTTC; CDR3: CASSPVTGQAYNEQFF
D: -; V: TRBV11-3; J: TRBJ2-7; size: -; DNA: TGTGCCAGCAGCTTAGCCGGGACGGAGGTCCAATACTTC; CDR3: CASSLAGTEVQYF
D: -; V: TRBV6-1; J: TRBJ1-2; size: -; DNA: TGTGCCAGCAGTGACAGGACCGTCTATGGCTACACCTTC; CDR3: CASSDRTVYGYTF
D: TRBD1; V: TRBV4-1; J: TRBJ1-4; size: -; DNA: TGCGCCAGCAGCCAGGGACAGGGTGGCACTAATGAAAAACTGTTTTTT; CDR3: CASSQGQGGTNEKLFF
D: -; V: TRBV21-1; J: TRBJ2-6; size: -; DNA: TGTGCCGGTGGTAGGGGCACCGGGGCCAACGTCCTGACTTTC; CDR3: CAGGRGTGANVLTF